The TCR beta chain under discussion was sequenced for a study of post-analysis software for immune sequencing data. Whole-study findings and limits: Compared with controls, patients had more of about 5 TRBV segments, including TRBV5-6, TRBV5-1 and TRBV20-1.

Germline CDR1 is DFQATT and CDR2 is SNEGSKA (reference sequence). CDR3 length: 16 amino acids. The V and J ends lost 4 bases and 2 bases, in that order; junction bases with no gene match: 12. The TCR beta cDNA libraries carried unique molecular identifiers. Between about 1 and 10 million T cells gave rise to a few hundred thousand cDNA molecules. TCRdb analysed the PCR reads with MiXCR anew, one entry per CDR3 protein. The sample lists 740,000 or so distinct CDR3 sequences; roughly half were seen once. Notes on this clonotype: No antigen is known for it.

The chain recombines TRBV20-1 with TRBJ2-7; 9 bases agree with TRBD1. The clonotype comes from a girl aged 10 to 17 with multiple sclerosis. Sequencing used blood. CDR3 sequence: CSAKPLHGTGTYEQYF. Written as DNA, the CDR3 is TGCAGTGCTAAACCACTCCACGGGACAGGGACCTACGAGCAGTACTTC.